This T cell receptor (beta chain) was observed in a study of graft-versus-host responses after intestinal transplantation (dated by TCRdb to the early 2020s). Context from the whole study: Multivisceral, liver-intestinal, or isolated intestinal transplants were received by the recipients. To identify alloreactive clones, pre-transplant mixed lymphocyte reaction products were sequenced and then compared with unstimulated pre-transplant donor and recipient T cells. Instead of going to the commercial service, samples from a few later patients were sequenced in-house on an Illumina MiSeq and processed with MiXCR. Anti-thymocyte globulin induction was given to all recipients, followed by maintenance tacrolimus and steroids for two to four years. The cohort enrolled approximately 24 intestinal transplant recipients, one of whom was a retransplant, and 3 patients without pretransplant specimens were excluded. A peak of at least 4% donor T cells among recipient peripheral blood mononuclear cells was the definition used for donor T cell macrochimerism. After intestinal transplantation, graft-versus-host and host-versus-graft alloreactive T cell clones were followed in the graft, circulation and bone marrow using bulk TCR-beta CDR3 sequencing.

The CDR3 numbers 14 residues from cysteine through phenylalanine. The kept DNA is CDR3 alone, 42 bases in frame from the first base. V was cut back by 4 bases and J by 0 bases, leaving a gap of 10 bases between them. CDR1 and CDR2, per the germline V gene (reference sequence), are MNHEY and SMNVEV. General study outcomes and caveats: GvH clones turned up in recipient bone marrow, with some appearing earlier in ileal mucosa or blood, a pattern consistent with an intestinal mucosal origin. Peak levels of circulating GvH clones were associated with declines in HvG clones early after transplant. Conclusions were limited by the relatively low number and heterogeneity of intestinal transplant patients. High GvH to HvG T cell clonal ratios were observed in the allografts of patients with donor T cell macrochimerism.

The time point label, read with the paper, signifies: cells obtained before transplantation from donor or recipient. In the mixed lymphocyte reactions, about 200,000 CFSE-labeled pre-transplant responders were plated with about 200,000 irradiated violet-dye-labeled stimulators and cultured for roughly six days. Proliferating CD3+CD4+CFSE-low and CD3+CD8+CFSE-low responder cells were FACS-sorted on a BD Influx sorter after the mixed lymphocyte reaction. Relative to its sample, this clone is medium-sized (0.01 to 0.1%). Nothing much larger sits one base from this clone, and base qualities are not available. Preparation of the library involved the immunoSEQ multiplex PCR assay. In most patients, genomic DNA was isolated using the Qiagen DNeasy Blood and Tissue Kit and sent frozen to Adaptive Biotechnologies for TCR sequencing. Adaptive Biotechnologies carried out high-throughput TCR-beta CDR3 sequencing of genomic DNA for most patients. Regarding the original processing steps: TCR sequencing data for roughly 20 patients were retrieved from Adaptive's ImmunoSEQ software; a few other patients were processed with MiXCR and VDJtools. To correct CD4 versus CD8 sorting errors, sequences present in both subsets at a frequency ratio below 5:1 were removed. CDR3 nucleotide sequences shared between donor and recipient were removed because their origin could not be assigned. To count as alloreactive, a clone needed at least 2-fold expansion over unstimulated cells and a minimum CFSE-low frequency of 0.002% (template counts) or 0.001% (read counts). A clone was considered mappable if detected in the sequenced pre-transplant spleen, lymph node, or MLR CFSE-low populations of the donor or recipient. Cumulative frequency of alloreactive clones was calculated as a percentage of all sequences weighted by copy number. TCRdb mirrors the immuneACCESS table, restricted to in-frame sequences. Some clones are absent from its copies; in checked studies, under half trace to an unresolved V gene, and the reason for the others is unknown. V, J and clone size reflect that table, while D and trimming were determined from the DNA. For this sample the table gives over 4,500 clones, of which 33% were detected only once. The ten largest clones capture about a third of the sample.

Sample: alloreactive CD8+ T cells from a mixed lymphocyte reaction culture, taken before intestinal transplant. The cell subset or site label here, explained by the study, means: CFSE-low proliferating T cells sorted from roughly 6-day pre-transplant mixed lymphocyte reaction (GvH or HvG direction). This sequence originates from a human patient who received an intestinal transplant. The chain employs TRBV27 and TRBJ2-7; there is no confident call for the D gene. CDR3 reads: CASSSGPSSYEQYF. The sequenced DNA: TGTGCCAGCAGTTCTGGTCCTAGCTCCTACGAGCAGTACTTC.